The 21 T cell receptor beta chains presented below share a single source sample, sequenced in a study of graft-versus-host responses after intestinal transplantation. Data came from immunoSEQ multiplex PCR; TCRdb stores just in-frame clones and leaves some out. The table shows about 110,000 clones, with approximately 92% occurring only once. Their recognized antigens are unknown. The starting material was unstimulated CD4+ T cells sorted from spleen or lymph node cells, obtained before transplant. Receptor source: a human donor who was the organ donor for an intestinal transplant.

This clone was seen just once. The genes are TRBV19 and TRBJ1-1; D is ambiguous. The CDR3 spans 14 residues. V lost 4 bases to trimming and J lost 0 bases, with 9 bases between them. Looked up from germline, CDR1 is LNHDA and CDR2 is SQIVND (reference sequence). The CDR3 region is CASSKRDLNTEAFF. Here the CDR3 DNA reads TGTGCCAGTAGTAAGCGGGATCTGAACACTGAAGCTTTCTTT.

The chain employs TRBV2 and TRBJ2-3; D gene unclear. Germline V gene sequence: CDR1 SNHLY, CDR2 FYNNEI. V shed 7 bases and J shed 0 bases, with 14 bases lying between them. This CDR3 is 15 amino acids long. The CDR3 here is CASTTDPSSTDTQYF. CDR3 sequence (DNA): TGTGCCAGCACCACGGACCCGTCTAGCACAGATACGCAGTATTTT.

V gene TRBV2 combines with J gene TRBJ2-3, with no clear D. The CDR3 totals 11 residues. V was clipped by 4 bases and J by 4 bases, with 3 bases between them. From germline, CDR1 is SNHLY and CDR2 FYNNEI. The CDR3 here is CASSGPDTQYF. CDR3 in DNA: TGTGCCAGCAGTGGCCCAGATACGCAGTATTTT.

The chain uses TRBV2 and TRBJ2-7; D possibly matches TRBD1 or TRBD2 (5 bases each). Germline V lookup: CDR1 SNHLY, CDR2 FYNNEI. V was cut by 6 bases and J by 2 bases, with 26 bases left in between. This CDR3 is 18 amino acids long. The CDR3 reads CASRRVRGLNLITYEQYF. In DNA, the CDR3 is TGTGCCAGCAGGAGGGTTAGGGGCCTAAACCTGATCACCTACGAGCAGTACTTC.

The chain carries TRBV10-2 and TRBJ1-2; tentatively, D is TRBD1 (5 bases). CDR3 length: 14 amino acids. Trimming cost V 2 bases and J 4 bases, with 11 bases left between them. Germline CDR1 WSHSY, CDR2 SAAADI. The chain's CDR3 is CASSEGDLTYGYTF. In DNA form, the CDR3 reads TGCGCCAGCAGTGAGGGGGACTTAACCTATGGCTACACCTTC.

The chain links TRBV7-2 to TRBJ2-7; D gene ambiguous. The V gene's germline CDR1 is SGHTA and CDR2 FQGNSA. The CDR3 covers 15 residues. V lost 6 bases and J 3 bases, leaving 18 bases between the germline ends. The CDR3 sequence: CASSYRWVSLYEQYF. The CDR3 coding sequence is TGTGCCAGCAGTTACCGATGGGTTTCCCTCTACGAGCAGTACTTC.

The V gene is TRBV10-3, the J gene TRBJ1-1, with a weak D call TRBD1 (5 bases). This CDR3 is 13 amino acids long. CDR1 ENHRY and CDR2 SYGVKD come from the germline V gene. V lost 10 bases and J lost 5, with 17 bases in between. CDR3 residues: CATGRGSTTEAFF. The CDR3 region has the DNA TGTGCCACCGGGCGGGGGTCTACAACTGAAGCTTTCTTT.

This chain joins TRBV14 and TRBJ1-2; D may be TRBD1 (5 bases). In germline, CDR1 is SGHDN, CDR2 FVKESK. CDR3 length equals 14 residues. The germline V and J ends were trimmed by 5 bases and 8 bases, with 18 bases remaining between them. The CDR3 loop reads CASSEQGMGIGYTF. In nucleotides, the CDR3 is TGTGCCAGCAGCGAGCAGGGAATGGGCATCGGCTACACCTTC.

This clone was recorded once. CDR3 nucleotides: TGCGCCTCCCGGCGGGAGGGGCAAGAGACCCAGTACTTC. Amino acids: CASRREGQETQYF. The chain combines TRBV5-1 with TRBJ2-5, with 9 nucleotides matching TRBD2. The CDR3 is made up of 13 amino acids. J gave up 2 bases and V 10 bases, and 6 bases lay outside the gene matches. Looked up from germline, CDR1 is SGHRS and CDR2 is YFSETQ.

The chain uses TRBV5-1 and TRBJ2-3; maybe TRBD2 (5 bases). V was clipped by 0 bases and J by 4 bases, with 9 bases between them. Germline assignment: CDR1 SGHRS and CDR2 YFSETQ. The CDR3 extends over 14 amino acids. The CDR3 here is CASSLAGSPDTQYF. CDR3 bases: TGCGCCAGCAGCTTGGCGGGGTCACCAGATACGCAGTATTTT.

This clone was counted a single time. The junction shows a germline mismatch at one end, possibly a read error. The V call is TRBV30, the J call TRBJ2-5; no definite D call. The CDR3 has 12 residues. Per the germline V gene, CDR1 is GTSNPN and CDR2 is SVGIG (reference sequence). The CDR3 spells CAWKQPQGTQYF. CDR3 nucleotide sequence: TGTGCCTGGAAACAGCCCCAAGGGACCCAGTACTTC.

In its sample, this clone was seen once. CDR3 DNA sequence: TGTGCCAGCAGCTTCAACTGGGGACCGCAAGAGACCCAGTACTTC. It is translated as CASSFNWGPQETQYF. This chain joins TRBV7-2 and TRBJ2-5; D is possibly TRBD1 or TRBD2 (5 bases each). V was shortened by 3 bases and J by 2 bases, with 13 bases between the two germline ends. This CDR3 region has 15 residues. CDR1 is SGHTA and CDR2 is FQGNSA in the germline V gene.

J is TRBJ2-7 and V is TRBV28; D is unresolved. This CDR3 has 14 amino acids. V lost 5 bases to trimming and J lost 6 bases, with 17 bases between them. Germline V CDR1 and CDR2: MDHEN, SYDVKM. The CDR3 DNA sequence: TGTGCCAGCAGTCTGACTCTTCTTCCTGGCGAGCAGTACTTC. It specifies CASSLTLLPGEQYF. Using reference TRBV28 and TRBJ2-7 for the parts outside the CDR3, the full variable domain is DVKVTQSSRYLVKRTGEKVFLECVQDMDHENMFWYRQDPGLGLRLIYFSYDVKMKEKGDIPEGYSVSREKKERFSLILESASTNQTSMYLCASSLTLLPGEQYFGPGTRLTVT.

The genes are TRBV15 and TRBJ2-1, with a possible D match to TRBD2 (5 bases). The CDR3 loop spans 15 amino acids. CDR1 LNHNV and CDR2 YYDKDF come from the germline V gene (reference sequence). Between the trimmed V and J ends, which lost 0 bases and 2 bases, there was a span of 8 bases. CDR3 coding DNA: TGTGCCACCAGCAGAGAGAGGGTTCCCTACAATGAGCAGTTCTTC. Its translation is CATSRERVPYNEQFF.

The rearrangement links TRBV4-3 to TRBJ1-4; D is undetermined. The germline V gene encodes CDR1 LGHNA and CDR2 YSLEER. This CDR3 has 17 residues. Trimming shortened V by 0 bases and J by 4 bases, and 15 bases separated the two germline ends. CDR3 coding DNA: TGCGCCAGCAGCCAAGATCATGAGAGAGAAATTAATGAAAAACTGTTTTTT. Translation: CASSQDHEREINEKLFF.

The gene calls are TRBV5-4 and TRBJ1-4, with D perhaps matching TRBD1 (5 bases). There are 13 residues in the CDR3. Germline lookup yields CDR1 SGHNT and CDR2 YYREEE (reference sequence). V was clipped by 4 bases and J by 4 bases, with 8 bases between them. CDR3 region: CASSGGVNEKLFF. The CDR3 DNA follows: TGTGCCAGCAGCGGAGGGGTTAATGAAAAACTGTTTTTT.

The chain has TRBV7-7 and TRBJ2-1, with 8 bases fitting TRBD2. Germline V gives CDR1 SSHAT, CDR2 FNYEAQ (reference sequence). CDR3 size: 14 residues. The V gene end was trimmed by 4 bases and the J gene end by 3 bases; junction bases not matched to a gene: 2. The CDR3 here is CASSSGTSYNEQFF. The CDR3 region has the DNA TGTGCCAGCAGCTCCGGGACTAGCTACAATGAGCAGTTCTTC. The entire variable domain, with the rest obtained from reference TRBV7-7 and TRBJ2-1, is as follows: GAGVSQSPRYKVTKRGQDVTLRCDPISSHATLYWYQQALGQGPEFLTYFNYEAQPDKSGLPSDRFSAERPEGSISTLTIQRTEQRDSAMYRCASSSGTSYNEQFFGPGTRLTVL.

The rearrangement joins TRBV15 to TRBJ2-1; 9 nucleotides agree with TRBD2. CDR3 length equals 16 residues. Germline CDR1 is LNHNV and CDR2 is YYDKDF (reference sequence). J was trimmed by 6 bases and V by 2 bases; bases with no gene match: 8. The CDR3 DNA sequence: TGTGCCACCAGCAGATTGAGACTAGCGGTTTTCAATGAGCAGTTCTTC. Its translation: CATSRLRLAVFNEQFF.

This clone was recorded a few times. The rearrangement joins TRBV11-3 to TRBJ1-6; D gene unclear. This CDR3 spans 13 amino acids. The V end lost 3 bases, the J end lost 4 bases, and 4 bases lay between the germline ends. Germline CDR1 is SGHNT and CDR2 is YENEEA. In DNA form, the CDR3 reads TGTGCCAGCAGCTTGGCGTATAATTCACCCCTCCACTTT. This sequence encodes CASSLAYNSPLHF.

The chain combines TRBV19 with TRBJ2-3; 10 nucleotides line up with TRBD1. This CDR3 has 16 residues. J gave up 1 base and V 5 bases, and 6 bases lay outside the gene matches. Germline values: CDR1 LNHDA, CDR2 SQIVND (reference sequence). The CDR3 DNA sequence: TGTGCCAGTAGTCCGCGACAGGGGGCCGGCACAGATACGCAGTATTTT. Translation gives CASSPRQGAGTDTQYF.

The V call is TRBV7-9, the J call TRBJ1-2; no firm D call. The germline V and J ends were trimmed by 5 bases and 2 bases, with 6 bases remaining between them. The CDR3 covers 12 residues. Germline CDR1 SEHNR, CDR2 FQNEAQ (reference sequence). Here the CDR3 reads CASSTQNYGYTF. Here the CDR3 DNA reads TGTGCCAGCAGCACACAGAACTATGGCTACACCTTC. Together with reference TRBV7-9 and TRBJ1-2, the CDR3 gives the full variable domain: DTGVSQNPRHKITKRGQNVTFRCDPISEHNRLYWYRQTLGQGPEFLTYFQNEAQLEKSRLLSDRFSAERPKGSFSTLEIQRTEQGDSAMYLCASSTQNYGYTFGSGTRLTVV.